This entry lists 20 T cell receptor delta chains sequenced from one sample in a study of gamma-delta T cells after stem cell transplantation. TCRdb re-called the RT-PCR reads with CATT. The table shows 1,500 to 2,000 delta-chain clones, with about 17% occurring only once. The sample was gamma-delta T cells. These receptors came from a human donor. It is not recorded whose cells these are; they may come from a transplant donor.

Only a few counts were recorded for this clone. TCRdb's protein, taken from a much larger clone, differs from this DNA's translation at residue 16, likely owing to a read error; the protein displayed comes from the DNA. The rearrangement uses TRDV2 and TRDJ1; TRDD2 or TRDD3 may be the D gene (7 bases each). Germline CDR1 GEAIGNYY, CDR2 EKD. CDR3 length equals 19 residues. The CDR3 reads CACDTAGFPTGAYGDTLIF. CDR3 in DNA: TGTGCCTGTGACACGGCGGGCTTTCCTACTGGGGCTTATGGCGATACACTCATCTTT.

This clone was seen more than once but under ten times. This likely came from a read error, as a far larger clone is one base away. The J gene is TRDJ1, the V gene TRDV2; D is unclear. Germline V gene data show CDR1 as GEAIGNYY and CDR2 as EKD. The V end was cut by 1 base, the J end by 0 bases, with 14 bases between. The CDR3 extends over 16 amino acids. The CDR3 region is CACDTLPARDTDKLIF. CDR3 nucleotides: TGTGCCTGTGACACTTTACCGGCTCGAGACACCGATAAACTCATCTTT.

This clone was recorded a few times. A much bigger clone sits one base away, suggesting this may be a read error. Within the sample, other DNA sequences also encode this same CDR3. The V gene is TRDV2, the J gene TRDJ1; 13 bases map to TRDD3. Unmatched junction bases numbered 25, after V lost 3 bases and J lost 4 bases. CDR1 and CDR2 (germline): GEAIGNYY, EKD. This CDR3 contains 22 residues. The CDR3: CACDLLPTEVLGDTRGDDKLIF. The CDR3 bases are TGTGCCTGTGACCTCCTTCCTACCGAGGTACTGGGGGATACGCGGGGAGACGATAAACTCATCTTT.

This clone showed up just a few times. A much larger clone differs by one base, so this may be a read error. J is TRDJ1 and V is TRDV2; the match to TRDD2 covers 8 bases. Germline assignment: CDR1 GEAIGNYY and CDR2 EKD. The CDR3 has 16 amino acids. Here the CDR3 reads CARDPLPTGYTDKLIF. The CDR3 DNA is TGTGCCCGTGACCCACTTCCTACGGGGTACACCGATAAACTCATCTTT.

A word on this clone: A single base is all that separates this from a far larger clone, so a read error is likely. This sequence joins TRDV2 and TRDJ3; 8 nucleotides agree with TRDD3. After removal of 1 base from V and 0 bases from J, the junction contained 16 bases not matched to a gene. Germline V gives CDR1 GEAIGNYY, CDR2 EKD. The CDR3 has 22 residues. The CDR3 loop is CACDTVGTGGNYYSWDTRQMFF. The CDR3 DNA follows: TGTGCCTGTGACACGGTCGGTACTGGGGGTAACTATTACTCCTGGGACACCCGACAGATGTTTTTC.

Turning to this clone: TCRdb shows a much larger clone's protein in place of this DNA's translation, and the two differ at residue 8, likely through a read error; the protein shown is translated from the DNA. Within the sample, other DNA sequences also encode this same CDR3. This chain uses TRDV2 with TRDJ1, with 9 nucleotides matching TRDD2. After removal of 1 base from V and 4 bases from J, the junction contained 18 bases not matched to a gene. The CDR3 has 19 amino acids. Germline V gives CDR1 GEAIGNYY, CDR2 EKD. CDR3 coding DNA: TGTGCCTGTGACACGGCGGGCCTTCCTACTGGGGCTTATGGCGATAAACTCATCTTT. Translation: CACDTAGLPTGAYGDKLIF.

This clone showed up just a few times. For this DNA, TCRdb reports the protein of a much larger clone, which diverges at residue 6, most likely from a read error; the protein presented here is translated directly from the DNA. V gene TRDV2 combines with J gene TRDJ1, with D possibly TRDD3 on 5 matching bases. Germline V gives CDR1 GEAIGNYY, CDR2 EKD. V shed 4 bases and J shed 1 base, with 27 bases lying between them. The CDR3 runs 19 residues. CDR3 DNA: TGTGCCTGTGAAGGACCGGGGGCCTCCTCCATCTCCTCCACCGATAAACTCATCTTT. It specifies CACEGPGASSISSTDKLIF.

A note on this clone: A far larger clone is off by one base, so a read error is likely. This chain links TRDV2 with TRDJ3, with 10 bases that match TRDD3. CDR3 length equals 21 residues. The germline V gene has CDR1 GEAIGNYY and CDR2 EKD. The CDR3: CAWDTIGNWGMNDWDTRQMFF. The CDR3, as DNA: TGTGCCTGGGACACAATCGGTAACTGGGGGATGAATGACTGGGACACCCGACAGATGTTTTTC.

Worth noting for this clone: It is likely a read error: a sequence one base away is far more abundant. This chain connects TRDV2 to TRDJ1, with TRDD3 identical over 10 bases. The CDR3 runs 21 residues. V shed 0 bases and J 2 bases; nucleotides not matched to a gene: 20. Germline CDR1 and CDR2: GEAIGNYY and EKD. In nucleotides, the CDR3 is TGTGCCTGTGACACCGTCGACCGTACTGGGGGATCCCGACAGTCGACCGATAAACTCATCTTT. Protein: CACDTVDRTGGSRQSTDKLIF.

This clone has just a few counts. Sequence at one end of the junction differs from germline and may be a read error. This chain joins TRDV2 and TRDJ1, with 7 bases lining up with TRDD3. The CDR3 contains 16 residues. Germline V gives CDR1 GEAIGNYY, CDR2 EKD. In nucleotides, the CDR3 is TGCGCCTGTGACACCGTGGGGGAAACGGGAACCGATAAACTCATCTTT. Amino acids: CACDTVGETGTDKLIF.

In this sample, this clone is medium-sized. This chain joins TRDV2 and TRDJ3; 9 positions agree with TRDD3. The germline gives CDR1 GEAIGNYY, CDR2 EKD. The CDR3 extends over 17 amino acids. The J segment lost 4 bases and the V segment lost 0 bases, leaving 3 bases of the junction unmatched. The CDR3 reads CACDTAGDTWDTRQMFF. The CDR3, as DNA: TGTGCCTGTGACACCGCGGGGGATACTTGGGACACCCGACAGATGTTTTTC.

As to this clone: This likely came from a read error, as a far larger clone is one base away. The chain uses TRDV2 and TRDJ1; 7 bases fit TRDD3. The CDR3 has 15 residues. Germline CDR1 is GEAIGNYY and CDR2 is EKD. CDR3 sequence (DNA): TGTGCCAGTGACACCCTGGGGGGTTACGACGGTAAACTCATCTTT. Translation gives CASDTLGGYDGKLIF.

The table lists this clone with a few counts. This chain joins TRDV2 and TRDJ1; 13 bases fit TRDD3. Germline assignment: CDR1 GEAIGNYY and CDR2 EKD. The CDR3 sequence is 19 residues long. The trim removed 1 base at V and 4 bases at J, leaving 14 bases unmatched. CDR3 amino acids: CACDTLGTGGYGYIDKLIF. CDR3 in DNA: TGTGCCTGTGACACGCTTGGTACTGGGGGATACGGGTACATCGATAAACTCATCTTT.

This clone has just a few counts. This chain joins TRDV2 and TRDJ1; tentative D call: TRDD2 (7 bases). The CDR3 is 19 residues long. Germline V gene sequence: CDR1 GEAIGNYY, CDR2 EKD. V was trimmed by 0 bases and J by 0 bases, leaving 22 bases between them. The DNA for the CDR3 is TGTGCCTGTGACACCTTCCTACCGCCTGGGGTAATGAACACCGATAAACTCATCTTT. The encoded protein is CACDTFLPPGVMNTDKLIF.

This clone was picked up a small number of times. A read error is likely here: a far larger clone is one base away. Other nucleotide sequences in the sample specify the same CDR3. The gene calls are TRDV2 and TRDJ1, with TRDD3 identical over 8 bases. Trimming took 4 bases from V and 4 from J; bases not matched to a gene: 7. The CDR3 contains 14 residues. The germline gives CDR1 GEAIGNYY, CDR2 EKD. CDR3 nucleotides: TGTGCCTGTGAACCAATGGGGATACTCGATAAACTCATCTTT. Amino acids: CACEPMGILDKLIF.

Concerning this clone itself: TCRdb records a much larger clone's protein for this DNA, with a difference at residue 3 that likely arises from a read error; the protein given is the translation of the DNA. The chain employs TRDV2 and TRDJ1, with D perhaps TRDD3 (5 bases). Germline V gives CDR1 GEAIGNYY, CDR2 EKD. The CDR3 spans 19 residues. The CDR3 sequence: CARDTVLTGDPPYTDKLIF. CDR3 coding DNA: TGTGCCCGTGACACCGTGCTGACAGGGGACCCCCCTTACACCGATAAACTCATCTTT.

There are a few counts of this clone. TCRdb attributes to this sequence the protein of a much larger clone, which differs from the DNA translation at residue 6; a read error is likely, and the protein displayed is translated from the DNA. The CDR3 DNA reads TGTGCCTGTGACACGTCGGGCTTTCCTACTGGGGCTTATGGCGATAAACTCATCTTT. This codes for CACDTSGFPTGAYGDKLIF. V usage is TRDV2 and J usage is TRDJ1, with D perhaps matching TRDD2 or TRDD3 (7 bases each). The CDR3 spans 19 residues. Between the trimmed V and J ends, which lost 1 base and 4 bases, there was a span of 27 bases. Germline V lookup: CDR1 GEAIGNYY, CDR2 EKD.

On this clone: Only one base separates this from a far larger clonotype, so it likely reflects a read error. J is TRDJ1 and V is TRDV2; a weak D match, TRDD3 (5 bases). The CDR3 spans 15 residues. Germline-derived CDR1 and CDR2 are GEAIGNYY and EKD. CDR3 region: CACDPLNRGEFKLTF. CDR3 DNA: TGTGCCTGTGACCCCCTCAACAGGGGAGAATTTAAACTCACCTTT.

For this clone: The mismatch at residue 9 between this DNA's translation and the TCRdb protein of a much larger clone likely reflects a read error; the protein shown is translated from the DNA. This rearrangement joins TRDV2 to TRDJ1, with 8 nucleotides matching TRDD3. This CDR3 region has 19 residues. CDR1 and CDR2 (germline): GEAIGNYY, EKD. CDR3 residues: CACDTLRGRGYHDTDKLIF. CDR3 nucleotide sequence: TGCGCCTGTGACACCCTCCGTGGGAGGGGATACCACGACACCGATAAACTCATCTTT.

In this sample, this clone is medium-sized. A far larger clone lies a single base away; this is likely a read error. The gene calls are TRDV2 and TRDJ1, with 11 positions matching TRDD3. The CDR3 sequence is 20 residues long. The V gene's germline CDR1 is GEAIGNYY and CDR2 EKD. The chain's CDR3 is CACDLMSAGLGDTSTDQLIF. CDR3 nucleotide sequence: TGTGCCTGTGACTTGATGTCGGCGGGGCTGGGGGATACATCCACCGATCAACTCATCTTT.